The rows below give T cell receptor beta chains drawn from one sample of a study of identical twins. Via MiXCR, TCRdb re-called the 5' RACE reads, giving one row per CDR3 protein. Of 540,000 or so distinct CDR3 sequences detected, about 22% appear once; the ten largest clones hold about 0.48%. This sample was shared with a second study, whose subject was yellow fever vaccine responses in identical twins.

Sequencing was performed on CD4+ T cells sorted from blood. All receptors derive from a woman aged 18-35 years in good health. Both conserved end residues are part of each CDR3. Fields, in order: V gene, D gene, clone size, J gene, CDR3 protein, CDR3 DNA. D genes are given only for firm matches. Expanded clones get a size class; other rows say once, few or many, or leave the size out.

TRBV3-1,NA,NA,TRBJ1-6,CASSPNRAGSPLHF,TGTGCCAGCAGCCCAAACCGGGCGGGTTCACCCCTCCACTTT
TRBV20-1,TRBD2,NA,TRBJ2-3,CSASGGASSDTQYF,TGCAGTGCCAGCGGGGGGGCCAGCTCAGATACGCAGTATTTT
TRBV20-1,TRBD2,few,TRBJ2-3,CSAHGGGRLNTDTQYF,TGCAGTGCCCACGGCGGGGGGAGACTAAACACAGATACGCAGTATTTT
TRBV7-6,TRBD1,few,TRBJ2-1,CASSLIRGLNEQFF,TGTGCCAGCAGCTTAATTAGGGGGCTAAATGAGCAGTTCTTC
TRBV4-1,NA,few,TRBJ2-1,CASSQAPGVLWNPTYNEQFF,TGCGCCAGCAGCCAAGCGCCAGGGGTTTTGTGGAACCCCACCTACAATGAGCAGTTCTTC
TRBV12-3/TRBV12-4,NA,NA,TRBJ2-7,CASSLRAFVGSYEQYF,TGTGCCAGCAGCCTCAGGGCCTTCGTAGGTTCCTACGAGCAGTACTTC
TRBV12-3/TRBV12-4,TRBD2,NA,TRBJ2-2,CASRALAGDTGELFF,TGTGCCAGCAGGGCCCTAGCGGGAGACACCGGGGAGCTGTTTTTT
TRBV3-1,NA,NA,TRBJ2-7,CASSQGTRWYEQYF,TGTGCCAGCAGCCAAGGGACAAGGTGGTACGAGCAGTACTTC
TRBV20-1,TRBD2,NA,TRBJ2-7,CSARDPGRLSYEQYF,TGCAGTGCTAGAGACCCCGGGAGGTTAAGCTACGAGCAGTACTTC
TRBV25-1,NA,NA,TRBJ2-7,CASSDSRGTYEQYF,TGTGCCAGCAGTGATAGTAGGGGGACCTACGAGCAGTACTTC
TRBV29-1,NA,NA,TRBJ1-1,CSVAPLGNTEAFF,TGCAGCGTTGCGCCTTTGGGGAACACTGAAGCTTTCTTT
TRBV12-3/TRBV12-4,NA,NA,TRBJ2-2,CASSFGGANTGELFF,TGTGCCAGCAGTTTCGGGGGTGCGAACACCGGGGAGCTGTTTTTT
TRBV5-1,NA,few,TRBJ2-1,CASGLVGYNEQFF,TGCGCCAGCGGGTTGGTGGGCTACAATGAGCAGTTCTTC
TRBV15,NA,NA,TRBJ1-1,CATSRERFVNTEAFF,TGTGCCACCAGCAGAGAGCGTTTCGTGAACACTGAAGCTTTCTTT
TRBV18,TRBD2,NA,TRBJ2-2,CASSPPIAGKAGELFF,TGTGCCAGCTCACCACCTATAGCGGGAAAGGCCGGGGAGCTGTTTTTT
TRBV5-1,TRBD1,NA,TRBJ1-1,CASSTQGGNTEAFF,TGCGCCAGCAGTACCCAGGGGGGGAACACTGAAGCTTTCTTT
TRBV24-1,NA,few,TRBJ2-1,CATSDALGRNEQFF,TGTGCCACCAGTGATGCCCTAGGAAGGAATGAGCAGTTCTTC
TRBV2,NA,NA,TRBJ2-7,CASQTGGPSYEQYF,TGTGCCAGCCAGACAGGCGGGCCTTCCTACGAGCAGTACTTC
TRBV5-1,NA,NA,TRBJ2-5,CASSLANVAGQETQYF,TGCGCCAGCAGCTTGGCCAACGTGGCAGGACAAGAGACCCAGTACTTC
TRBV10-3,TRBD1,few,TRBJ2-7,CAITDRGTSAEQYF,TGTGCCATCACTGACAGGGGGACGTCGGCCGAGCAGTACTTC
TRBV3-1,TRBD1,NA,TRBJ2-2,CASSQLRTGSTGELFF,TGTGCCAGCAGCCAATTACGGACAGGAAGCACCGGGGAGCTGTTTTTT
TRBV6-6,NA,few,TRBJ2-5,CASSYPARGQETQYF,TGTGCCAGCAGTTACCCCGCCAGGGGCCAAGAGACCCAGTACTTC
TRBV2,NA,few,TRBJ2-2,CASGMRNTGELFF,TGTGCCAGCGGGATGAGGAACACCGGGGAGCTGTTTTTT
TRBV19,TRBD1,NA,TRBJ2-1,CASNRDSSYNEQFF,TGTGCCAGTAACCGGGACAGCTCCTACAATGAGCAGTTCTTC
TRBV20-1,NA,NA,TRBJ1-3,CSARPLTLNTIYF,TGCAGTGCTAGACCCCTCACTCTGAACACCATATATTTT
TRBV5-1,NA,few,TRBJ2-7,CASSLATDTTRWQYF,TGCGCCAGCAGCTTGGCGACGGACACTACGAGGTGGCAGTACTTC
TRBV3-1,TRBD2,NA,TRBJ2-7,CASSQDLVAGSYEQYF,TGTGCCAGCAGCCAAGATCTGGTAGCGGGATCGTACGAGCAGTACTTC
TRBV7-7,NA,once,TRBJ2-1,CASSPQIGQQFF,TGTGCCAGCAGCCCCCAAATCGGGCAGCAGTTCTTC
TRBV11-1,TRBD2,few,TRBJ2-1,CASSLGQFIRTSGSNEQFF,TGTGCCAGCAGCTTAGGTCAATTCATAAGGACTAGCGGGAGTAATGAGCAGTTCTTC
TRBV5-1,NA,few,TRBJ1-1,CASSLAGGALNTEAFF,TGCGCCAGCAGCTTGGCCGGCGGTGCATTGAACACTGAAGCTTTCTTT
TRBV7-9,NA,few,TRBJ1-1,CASSPKTVNTEAFF,TGTGCCAGCAGCCCGAAAACAGTGAACACTGAAGCTTTCTTT
TRBV5-6,TRBD1,NA,TRBJ1-5,CASSAGQVNQPQHF,TGTGCCAGCAGCGCGGGACAGGTTAATCAGCCCCAGCATTTT
TRBV5-1,TRBD2,few,TRBJ2-3,CASSLEGLAGTDTQYF,TGCGCCAGCAGCTTGGAAGGACTAGCGGGCACAGATACGCAGTATTTT
TRBV5-1,TRBD2,NA,TRBJ2-1,CASSSLAGAVNAQFF,TGCGCCAGCAGCTCATTAGCGGGGGCCGTTAATGCGCAGTTCTTC
TRBV27,NA,NA,TRBJ2-7,CASSLKGQTYEQYF,TGTGCCAGCAGTTTAAAGGGCCAGACCTACGAGCAGTACTTC
TRBV11-2,NA,NA,TRBJ1-1,CASSAEITEAFF,TGTGCCAGCAGCGCGGAAATCACTGAAGCTTTCTTT
TRBV12-5,TRBD1,NA,TRBJ2-1,CASGPRDRGAYNEQFF,TGTGCTAGTGGTCCCAGGGACAGGGGGGCCTACAATGAGCAGTTCTTC
TRBV5-1,TRBD1,few,TRBJ1-1,CASSLATTGETEAFF,TGCGCCAGCAGCTTGGCGACGACAGGGGAAACTGAAGCTTTCTTT
TRBV10-3,TRBD2,NA,TRBJ2-7,CAISEVGGSLKRGSYEQYF,TGTGCCATCAGTGAGGTTGGCGGGAGCCTGAAGCGGGGCTCCTACGAGCAGTACTTC
TRBV5-1,TRBD2,once,TRBJ2-3,CASSLDFSGGRTDTQYF,TGCGCCAGCAGCTTGGATTTTAGCGGGGGGAGGACAGATACGCAGTATTTT
TRBV28,NA,NA,TRBJ1-5,CASSLVGRPQHF,TGTGCCAGCAGTTTAGTGGGACGGCCCCAGCATTTT
TRBV9,NA,NA,TRBJ1-2,CASSVEVGRHGYTF,TGTGCCAGCAGCGTAGAGGTCGGCAGGCATGGCTACACCTTC
TRBV19,NA,NA,TRBJ2-2,CASSNQGGVTGELFF,TGTGCCAGTAGTAACCAGGGGGGGGTCACCGGGGAGCTGTTTTTT
TRBV27,NA,NA,TRBJ2-1,CASSFSSPSSEQFF,TGTGCCAGCAGTTTTTCTAGCCCCTCTAGTGAGCAGTTCTTC
TRBV18,TRBD1,NA,TRBJ1-4,CASSSGTGSGEKLFF,TGTGCCAGCTCATCAGGGACAGGGTCTGGAGAAAAACTGTTTTTT
TRBV20-1,NA,NA,TRBJ2-7,CSARDGQLPSYEQYF,TGCAGTGCTAGAGACGGGCAGTTGCCATCCTACGAGCAGTACTTC
TRBV24-1,TRBD2,few,TRBJ2-2,CATSDLMTSGGHGELFF,TGTGCCACCAGTGACCTGATGACTAGCGGGGGCCACGGGGAGCTGTTTTTT
TRBV20-1,TRBD2,NA,TRBJ2-2,CSASRTSGGPANTGELFF,TGCAGTGCTAGCCGGACTAGCGGGGGACCCGCGAACACCGGGGAGCTGTTTTTT
TRBV29-1,NA,few,TRBJ2-2,CSGKLAYTGELFF,TGCAGCGGAAAACTGGCGTACACCGGGGAGCTGTTTTTT